This T cell receptor beta chain derives from a study of glioma-infiltrating T cells after dendritic cell vaccination. Time point specified: after dendritic cell vaccination, including at tumor progression/relapse. CDR3 size: 13 residues. V was clipped by 6 bases and J by 4 bases; unmatched bases: 2. From germline, CDR1 is SNHLY and CDR2 FYNNEI. Using immunoSEQ multiplex PCR, the repertoire was profiled, and TCRdb retains in-frame clones only, with some absent. The sample holds roughly 60,000 clones, around nine tenths seen once. The specimen comprised blood, sampled after dendritic cell vaccination. The J gene is TRBJ2-5, the V gene TRBV2, with 10 bases matching TRBD2. The TCR was taken from a human donor with glioblastoma. For the CDR3, the DNA is TGTGCCAGCAGGGGACTAGCGAGAGAGACCCAGTACTTC. Its protein product is CASRGLARETQYF.